Shown below are 29 T cell receptor beta chains from a single sample sequenced in a study of shared clonotypes between healthy human individuals. Clones were sequenced by immunoSEQ multiplex PCR, and TCRdb holds only the in-frame ones, with some missing. The table records around 2.5 million clones, roughly 93% of them present only once. Material: naive CD4+ T cells from PBMCs. Described subset: CD45RA+ positively selected. The receptors derive from a man between 18 and 29 years old in good health. Some clones in this sample may be carry-over from other donors' samples.

This chain connects TRBV6-6 to TRBJ2-7; 13 nucleotides agree with TRBD2. Germline assignment: CDR1 MNHNY and CDR2 SVGAGI (reference sequence). The CDR3 runs 15 residues. Losses at the gene ends were 6 bases for V and 6 bases for J; bases not matched to a gene: 8. For the CDR3, the DNA is TGTGCCAGCAGGGGGGTAACTAGCGGGAGGGCCGAGCAGTACTTC. Translated: CASRGVTSGRAEQYF.

In this sample, this clone turned up a few times. V gene TRBV5-4 combines with J gene TRBJ1-1; D remains ambiguous. This CDR3 has 14 amino acids. Germline V gene data show CDR1 as SGHNT and CDR2 as YYREEE (reference sequence). V lost 3 bases to trimming and J lost 0 bases, with 9 bases between them. CDR3 coding DNA: TGTGCCAGCAGCTCCTTCAACATGAACACTGAAGCTTTCTTT. This gives the protein CASSSFNMNTEAFF.

This rearrangement joins TRBV6-1 to TRBJ1-1; D might be TRBD1 (5 bases). The CDR3 is made up of 15 amino acids. The V end was cut by 0 bases, the J end by 7 bases, with 15 bases between. The germline V gene encodes CDR1 MNHNS and CDR2 SASEGT. In nucleotides, the CDR3 is TGTGCCAGCAGTGAAGCGTTTGTGGGGCGGAATGAAGCTTTCTTT. Encoded protein: CASSEAFVGRNEAFF.

The V call is TRBV18, the J call TRBJ1-2; no firm D call. Germline V CDR1 and CDR2: KGHSH, LQKENI. CDR3 length: 12 amino acids. V dropped 2 bases and J dropped 5 bases, with 6 bases sitting between them. Here the CDR3 DNA reads TGTGCCAGCTCACCAGATCGATATGGCTACACCTTC. The encoded protein is CASSPDRYGYTF. The entire variable domain, with the rest obtained from reference TRBV18 and TRBJ1-2, is as follows: NAGVMQNPRHLVRRRGQEARLRCSPMKGHSHVYWYRQLPEEGLKFMVYLQKENIIDESGMPKERFSAEFPKEGPSILRIQQVVRGDSAAYFCASSPDRYGYTFGSGTRLTVV.

In DNA form, the CDR3 reads TGCGCCAGCAGCTTGGGCGGGACAGGGCCGTTCTTC. This encodes CASSLGGTGPFF. The rearrangement uses TRBV5-1 and TRBJ2-1, with 9 bases that match TRBD1. CDR1 SGHRS and CDR2 YFSETQ come from the germline V gene. The CDR3 has 12 amino acids. Germline trimming cut 0 bases from V and 15 bases from J; bases unmatched to any gene: 4.

This rearrangement joins TRBV7-2 to TRBJ2-7, with D possibly being TRBD1 or TRBD2 (5 bases each). Trimming removed 7 bases at V and 0 bases at J, with 13 bases between. The CDR3 has 14 amino acids. Germline CDR1 reads SGHTA; CDR2 reads FQGNSA. CDR3: CASTRDGLSYEQYF. The DNA for the CDR3 is TGTGCCAGCACCAGGGACGGACTCTCCTACGAGCAGTACTTC.

This rearrangement joins TRBV11-2 to TRBJ2-1, with D possibly being TRBD2 (5 bases). The CDR3 extends over 16 amino acids. Trimming took off 4 bases at V and 0 bases at J, with 13 bases between the two ends. The germline CDR1 and CDR2 sequences are SGHAT and FQNNGV. Written as DNA, the CDR3 is TGTGCCAGCAGCTGGACTGACGCAAGCTCCTACAATGAGCAGTTCTTC. This sequence encodes CASSWTDASSYNEQFF.

The chain joins TRBV10-1 to TRBJ2-1; D uncertain. The CDR3 totals 14 residues. V was trimmed by 0 bases and J by 5 bases, leaving 8 bases between them. CDR1 and CDR2 (germline): WNHNN, SYGVQD (reference sequence). CDR3 nucleotide sequence: TGCGCCAGCAGTGAGTCGGCGGAGAACAATGAGCAGTTCTTC. It encodes CASSESAENNEQFF.

The V gene is TRBV28, the J gene TRBJ2-7; 10 bases align to TRBD1. J was trimmed by 2 bases and V by 5 bases; bases with no gene match: 3. The germline gives CDR1 MDHEN, CDR2 SYDVKM. This CDR3 is 14 amino acids long. CDR3 DNA: TGTGCCAGCAGTGGGACAGGGGTCCCCTACGAGCAGTACTTC. This gives the protein CASSGTGVPYEQYF. The full variable domain, completed using reference TRBV28 and TRBJ2-7, is DVKVTQSSRYLVKRTGEKVFLECVQDMDHENMFWYRQDPGLGLRLIYFSYDVKMKEKGDIPEGYSVSREKKERFSLILESASTNQTSMYLCASSGTGVPYEQYFGPGTRLTVT.

The chain carries TRBV7-3 and TRBJ2-7, with D perhaps TRBD1 (6 bases). Trimming stripped 2 bases from V and 2 bases from J, with 7 bases between. CDR1 SGHTA and CDR2 FQGTGA come from the germline V gene. The CDR3 has 13 amino acids. The CDR3, as DNA: TGTGCCAGCAGCTTAGACAGGACCTACGAGCAGTACTTC. This codes for CASSLDRTYEQYF.

The genes are TRBV28 and TRBJ1-6; D unclear. CDR3 length equals 13 residues. V was trimmed by 3 bases and J by 7 bases, leaving 7 bases between them. The V gene's germline CDR1 is MDHEN and CDR2 SYDVKM. The CDR3 reads CASSLPGNSPLHF. The CDR3 DNA follows: TGTGCCAGCAGTTTGCCGGGGAATTCACCCCTCCACTTT. Full variable domain (rest looked up from reference TRBV28 and TRBJ1-6): DVKVTQSSRYLVKRTGEKVFLECVQDMDHENMFWYRQDPGLGLRLIYFSYDVKMKEKGDIPEGYSVSREKKERFSLILESASTNQTSMYLCASSLPGNSPLHFGNGTRLTVT.

The chain carries TRBV2 and TRBJ2-2, with 9 bases lining up with TRBD1. The CDR3 is made up of 16 amino acids. Germline-derived CDR1 and CDR2 are SNHLY and FYNNEI. Trimming cost V 6 bases and J 0 bases; bases outside gene matches: 5. The DNA of the CDR3 is TGTGCCAGCAGCCCACAGGGGGCCGCGAACACCGGGGAGCTGTTTTTT. Amino acid sequence: CASSPQGAANTGELFF.

The chain uses TRBV7-2 and TRBJ2-3; maybe TRBD2 (6 bases). V was cut by 8 bases and J by 5 bases, with 14 bases left in between. The CDR3 consists of 13 residues. CDR1 is SGHTA, CDR2 FQGNSA, per germline. The CDR3 sequence is CASSTGVRDTQYF. The CDR3, as DNA: TGTGCCAGCTCGACGGGAGTCAGAGATACGCAGTATTTT.

The chain has TRBV6-6 and TRBJ1-2; 8 bases line up with TRBD1. The CDR3 extends over 15 amino acids. The germline V gene encodes CDR1 MNHNY and CDR2 SVGAGI (reference sequence). The V segment lost 6 bases and the J segment 7 bases; nucleotides outside the gene matches: 13. This CDR3 is CASRKDRVSPGGYTF. The CDR3 DNA sequence: TGTGCCAGCAGGAAGGACAGGGTTTCCCCAGGTGGCTACACCTTC.

The chain combines TRBV5-1 with TRBJ2-7; maybe TRBD2 (7 bases). Germline CDR1 and CDR2: SGHRS and YFSETQ. The V and J ends lost 3 bases and 4 bases respectively, with 14 bases between them. The CDR3 loop spans 14 amino acids. The CDR3 DNA follows: TGCGCCAGCAGCTGGGGGGGCTTAGGGTACGAGCAGTACTTC. It yields the protein CASSWGGLGYEQYF.

V and J are TRBV28 and TRBJ1-2; 8 positions agree with TRBD1. The V gene end was trimmed by 1 base and the J gene end by 7 bases; junction bases not matched to a gene: 5. Germline CDR1 MDHEN, CDR2 SYDVKM. This CDR3 has 14 amino acids. The CDR3 is CASSLYDRGGGYTF. The CDR3 DNA reads TGTGCCAGCAGTTTATATGACAGGGGAGGTGGCTACACCTTC.

The chain carries TRBV7-2 and TRBJ1-3; D is unclear. The germline V and J ends were trimmed by 2 bases and 0 bases, with 8 bases remaining between them. CDR3 length: 15 amino acids. Germline V CDR1 and CDR2: SGHTA, FQGNSA. CDR3 in DNA: TGTGCCAGCAGCTTATCACAGAGCTCTGGAAACACCATATATTTT. It translates to CASSLSQSSGNTIYF. The entire variable domain, with the rest obtained from reference TRBV7-2 and TRBJ1-3, is as follows: GAGVSQSPSNKVTEKGKDVELRCDPISGHTALYWYRQSLGQGLEFLIYFQGNSAPDKSGLPSDRFSAERTGGSVSTLTIQRTQQEDSAVYLCASSLSQSSGNTIYFGEGSWLTVV.

The chain is built from TRBV7-2 and TRBJ2-2; 9 positions match TRBD2. The CDR3 contains 15 residues. Germline loops: CDR1 SGHTA, CDR2 FQGNSA. V gave up 2 bases and J gave up 5 bases; unmatched junction bases: 3. This chain's CDR3 is CASSLSLAGTGELFF. CDR3 nucleotides: TGTGCCAGCAGCTTAAGCCTAGCGGGGACCGGGGAGCTGTTTTTT.

The chain employs TRBV5-5 and TRBJ1-2; weak D call: TRBD1 (5 bases). This CDR3 has 14 residues. V was shortened by 4 bases and J by 2 bases, with 12 bases between the two germline ends. Germline V lookup: CDR1 SGHKS, CDR2 YYEKEE (reference sequence). CDR3 protein: CASSPLGLNYGYTF. CDR3 DNA: TGTGCCAGCAGCCCCCTGGGACTCAACTATGGCTACACCTTC. Full variable domain (missing parts from reference TRBV5-5 and TRBJ1-2): DAGVTQSPTHLIKTRGQQVTLRCSPISGHKSVSWYQQVLGQGPQFIFQYYEKEERGRGNFPDRFSARQFPNYSSELNVNALLLGDSALYLCASSPLGLNYGYTFGSGTRLTVV.

V gene TRBV5-1 combines with J gene TRBJ1-6; D remains ambiguous. This CDR3 has 15 amino acids. Germline CDR1 and CDR2: SGHRS and YFSETQ. V dropped 0 bases and J dropped 9 bases, with 13 bases sitting between them. CDR3 residues: CASSLGLGGSSPLHF. CDR3 nucleotide sequence: TGCGCCAGCAGCTTGGGCCTCGGAGGGAGTTCACCCCTCCACTTT.

The chain combines TRBV19 with TRBJ1-5; D is perhaps TRBD1 (6 bases). With 8 bases removed from V and 4 bases from J, the gap between germline ends came to 18 bases. The CDR3 consists of 15 residues. CDR1 LNHDA and CDR2 SQIVND come from the germline V gene (reference sequence). This chain's CDR3 is CASSPFGQINQPQHF. The CDR3, as DNA: TGTGCCAGTTCTCCCTTTGGACAGATAAATCAGCCCCAGCATTTT. The full variable domain, its missing parts supplied by reference TRBV19 and TRBJ1-5, is DGGITQSPKYLFRKEGQNVTLSCEQNLNHDAMYWYRQDPGQGLRLIYYSQIVNDFQKGDIAEGYSVSREKKESFPLTVTSAQKNPTAFYLCASSPFGQINQPQHFGDGTRLSIL.

The V and J genes are TRBV29-1 and TRBJ2-1; D is undetermined. The CDR3 is 12 residues long. The germline V and J ends were trimmed by 2 bases and 9 bases, with 11 bases remaining between them. Germline CDR1 SQVTM, CDR2 ANQGSEA. The CDR3 bases are TGCAGCGTTGAAAGTAGTAGCACTGAGCAGTTCTTC. Translating it yields CSVESSSTEQFF.

The rearrangement uses TRBV7-8 and TRBJ1-5; no firm D call. CDR1 SGHVS and CDR2 FQNEAQ come from the germline V gene. With 1 base removed from V and 3 bases from J, the gap between germline ends came to 7 bases. This CDR3 contains 14 residues. For the CDR3, the DNA is TGTGCCAGCAGCTTAGATCGCATCAATCAGCCCCAGCATTTT. It codes for CASSLDRINQPQHF.

The CDR3: CASSRARSLNEKLFF. CDR3 bases: TGTGCCAGCAGCCGAGCCAGGAGTCTTAATGAAAAACTGTTTTTT. The chain employs TRBV4-2 and TRBJ1-4; D is uncertain. Germline V lookup: CDR1 LGHNA, CDR2 YNFKEQ. The V and J ends lost 4 bases and 4 bases respectively, with 13 bases between them. CDR3 size: 15 residues.

The CDR3 protein is CASSLGGVPVTEAFF. In DNA form, the CDR3 reads TGTGCCAGCAGCTTAGGGGGGGTCCCCGTCACTGAAGCTTTCTTT. This chain connects TRBV7-8 to TRBJ1-1, with a possible D match to TRBD1 (5 bases). The germline V gene encodes CDR1 SGHVS and CDR2 FQNEAQ. V lost 1 base and J lost 4, with 13 bases in between. This CDR3 comprises 15 residues. The variable domain in full, with the rest retrieved from reference TRBV7-8 and TRBJ1-1, is GAGVSQSPRYKVAKRGQDVALRCDPISGHVSLFWYQQALGQGPEFLTYFQNEAQLDKSGLPSDRFFAERPEGSVSTLKIQRTQQEDSAVYLCASSLGGVPVTEAFFGQGTRLTVV.

The V call is TRBV16, the J call TRBJ1-2, with TRBD1 identical over 7 bases. After removal of 1 base from V and 4 bases from J, the junction contained 6 bases not matched to a gene. This CDR3 is built from 15 residues. CDR1 KGHSY and CDR2 FQNENV come from the germline V gene. The CDR3 DNA follows: TGTGCCAGCAGCCAATTATCCTCAGGGGGCTATGGCTACACCTTC. It is translated as CASSQLSSGGYGYTF.

As regards this clone: This sample also contains other DNA sequences that code for the same CDR3. The CDR3 DNA is TGTGCCAGCAGCTTACAGGGTTACGAGCAGTACTTC. Translated, it gives CASSLQGYEQYF. The chain uses TRBV7-9 and TRBJ2-7; D perhaps matches TRBD1 (5 bases). V lost 2 bases and J lost 4, with 6 bases in between. This CDR3 is 12 amino acids long. Germline values: CDR1 SEHNR, CDR2 FQNEAQ (reference sequence).

The chain couples TRBV7-2 to TRBJ2-2; tentatively, D is TRBD1 or TRBD2 (5 bases each). The germline V gene encodes CDR1 SGHTA and CDR2 FQGNSA. V was clipped by 3 bases and J by 4 bases, with 12 bases between them. The CDR3 is made up of 15 amino acids. This CDR3 reads CASSFVGVGTGELFF. The CDR3 DNA is TGTGCCAGCAGCTTCGTGGGGGTGGGCACCGGGGAGCTGTTTTTT.

The chain links TRBV11-1 to TRBJ2-3; 7 nucleotides agree with TRBD1. Germline CDR1 SGHAT, CDR2 FQDESV (reference sequence). This CDR3 is 14 amino acids long. The V gene end was trimmed by 5 bases and the J gene end by 4 bases; junction bases not matched to a gene: 6. The DNA of the CDR3 is TGTGCCAGCAGCCAAGACAGGGAAGCAGATACGCAGTATTTT. It specifies CASSQDREADTQYF. The full variable domain, completed using reference TRBV11-1 and TRBJ2-3, is EAEVAQSPRYKITEKSQAVAFWCDPISGHATLYWYRQILGQGPELLVQFQDESVVDDSQLPKDRFSAERLKGVDSTLKIQPAELGDSAMYLCASSQDREADTQYFGPGTRLTVL.